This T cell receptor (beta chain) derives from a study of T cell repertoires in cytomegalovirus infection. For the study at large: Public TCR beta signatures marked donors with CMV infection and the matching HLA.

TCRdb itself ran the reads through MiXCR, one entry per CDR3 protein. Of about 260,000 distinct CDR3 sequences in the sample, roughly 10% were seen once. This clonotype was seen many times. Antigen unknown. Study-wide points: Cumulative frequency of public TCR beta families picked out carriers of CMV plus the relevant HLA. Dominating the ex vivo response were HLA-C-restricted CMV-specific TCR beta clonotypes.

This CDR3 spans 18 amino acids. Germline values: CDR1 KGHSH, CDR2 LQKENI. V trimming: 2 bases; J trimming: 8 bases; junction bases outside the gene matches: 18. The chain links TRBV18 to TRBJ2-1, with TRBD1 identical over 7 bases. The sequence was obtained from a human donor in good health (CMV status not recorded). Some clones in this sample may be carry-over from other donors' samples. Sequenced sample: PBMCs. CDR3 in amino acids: CASSPGPFWTGPLHEQFF. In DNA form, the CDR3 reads TGTGCCAGCTCACCAGGGCCGTTTTGGACAGGCCCTCTCCATGAGCAGTTCTTC. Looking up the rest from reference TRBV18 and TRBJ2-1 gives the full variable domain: NAGVMQNPRHLVRRRGQEARLRCSPMKGHSHVYWYRQLPEEGLKFMVYLQKENIIDESGMPKERFSAEFPKEGPSILRIQQVVRGDSAAYFCASSPGPFWTGPLHEQFFGPGTRLTVL.